The source of this T cell receptor (beta chain) is a study of T cell responses to AZD1222 COVID-19 vaccine. General observations from the study: The breadth and depth of Spike-specific TCRs increased once two AZD1222 doses had been given. Most donors were white British and more were female, and clonal diversity was possibly underestimated. With dominance at 160-218 and 743-854, vaccine-associated CD4 TCRs spanned spike.

The germline gives CDR1 LNHNV, CDR2 YYDKDF (reference sequence). V was trimmed by 6 bases and J by 4 bases, leaving 7 bases between them. The CDR3 length is 12 residues. Assay: immunoSEQ multiplex PCR; the TCRdb copy retains only in-frame clones and omits some. The sample carries tens of thousands of clones, approximately 86% recorded once. A note on this clone: No antigen is known for it.

The sequenced sample was peripheral blood, obtained on day 0 of AZD1222 vaccination. This receptor was obtained from an adult in good health. The chain carries TRBV15 and TRBJ1-3; tentative D call: TRBD1 (5 bases). CDR3 loop: CATRGEGNTIYF. In DNA form, the CDR3 reads TGTGCCACCAGAGGGGAAGGAAACACCATATATTTT.